Listed here is a single T cell receptor beta chain. No antigen is known for it. This CDR3 comprises 13 residues. The ends were cut back, 6 bases at V and 7 bases at J, with 14 bases in the middle. Germline V gene data show CDR1 as SGHNT and CDR2 as YYREEE (reference sequence). The PCR had 60 Vbeta and 13 Jbeta primers. Clones were sequenced by immunoSEQ multiplex PCR, and TCRdb holds only the in-frame ones, with some missing. The table has approximately 150,000 clones, over 70% seen once; the top ten hold roughly 1.5%. The sample originates from a study of cytomegalovirus exposure and HLA in healthy donors. Study-wide points: Reportedly, a later analysis found an Asian-associated ancestry cluster had fewer N-insertions than the roughly 670-donor mean. A later analysis by the authors found several of the most significant clusters apparently linked to common viral pathogens. An analysis done earlier found most TCR beta V segments productive about 90% or about 30% of the time.

These donors counted as nominally healthy when sampled, but unrecorded immune exposures were likely. This sequence originates from a woman aged 18-35 years in good health and CMV-seronegative. The source material was PBMCs. The chain combines TRBV5-4 with TRBJ2-1; no firm D call. CDR3 amino acids: CASMSSSRNEQFF. CDR3 coding DNA: TGTGCCAGCATGTCGAGTTCGCGGAATGAGCAGTTCTTC.